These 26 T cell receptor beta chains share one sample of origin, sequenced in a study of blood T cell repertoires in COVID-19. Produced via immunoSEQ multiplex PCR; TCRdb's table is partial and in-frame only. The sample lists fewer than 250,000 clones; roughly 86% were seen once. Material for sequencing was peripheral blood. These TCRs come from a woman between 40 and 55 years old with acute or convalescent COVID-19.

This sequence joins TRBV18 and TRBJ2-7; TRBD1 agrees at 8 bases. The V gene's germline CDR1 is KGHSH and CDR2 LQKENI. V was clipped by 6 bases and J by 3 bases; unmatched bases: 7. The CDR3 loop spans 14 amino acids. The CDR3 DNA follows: TGTGCCAGCTCCTCGGGACAGGCCAACTACGAGCAGTACTTC. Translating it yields CASSSGQANYEQYF. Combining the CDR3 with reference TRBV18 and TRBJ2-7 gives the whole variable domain NAGVMQNPRHLVRRRGQEARLRCSPMKGHSHVYWYRQLPEEGLKFMVYLQKENIIDESGMPKERFSAEFPKEGPSILRIQQVVRGDSAAYFCASSSGQANYEQYFGPGTRLTVT.

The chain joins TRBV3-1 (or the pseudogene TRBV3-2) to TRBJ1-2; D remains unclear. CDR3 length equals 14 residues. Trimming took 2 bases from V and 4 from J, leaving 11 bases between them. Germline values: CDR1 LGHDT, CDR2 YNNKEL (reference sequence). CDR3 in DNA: TGTGCCAGCAGCCAATACGGTCCCTTCTATGGCTACACCTTC. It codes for CASSQYGPFYGYTF.

In DNA form, the CDR3 reads TGTGCCAGCAGTTATATGTCGGGAAACTATGGCTACACCTTC. Its protein is CASSYMSGNYGYTF. The chain uses TRBV6-5 and TRBJ1-2; D is ambiguous. Trimming shortened V by 3 bases and J by 2 bases, and 10 bases separated the two germline ends. The CDR3 covers 14 residues. Germline loops: CDR1 MNHEY, CDR2 SVGAGI.

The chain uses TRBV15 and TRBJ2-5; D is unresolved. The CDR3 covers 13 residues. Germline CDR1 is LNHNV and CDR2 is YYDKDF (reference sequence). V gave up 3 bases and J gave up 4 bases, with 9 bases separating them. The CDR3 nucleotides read TGTGCCACCAGCAGTTACCCCGGAGAGACCCAGTACTTC. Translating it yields CATSSYPGETQYF.

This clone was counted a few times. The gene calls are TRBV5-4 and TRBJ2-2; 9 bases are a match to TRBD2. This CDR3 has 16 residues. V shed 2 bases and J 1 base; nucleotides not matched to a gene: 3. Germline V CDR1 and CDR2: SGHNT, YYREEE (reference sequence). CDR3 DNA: TGTGCCAGCAGCTTAAGGACTAGCGAGAACACCGGGGAGCTGTTTTTT. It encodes CASSLRTSENTGELFF.

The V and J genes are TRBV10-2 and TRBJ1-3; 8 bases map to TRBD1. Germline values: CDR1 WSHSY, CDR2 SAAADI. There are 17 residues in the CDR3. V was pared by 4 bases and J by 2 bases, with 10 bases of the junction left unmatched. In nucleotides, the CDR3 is TGCGCCAGCAGTGCCACCAGGGGGCGCGGGACTGGAAACACCATATATTTT. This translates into CASSATRGRGTGNTIYF.

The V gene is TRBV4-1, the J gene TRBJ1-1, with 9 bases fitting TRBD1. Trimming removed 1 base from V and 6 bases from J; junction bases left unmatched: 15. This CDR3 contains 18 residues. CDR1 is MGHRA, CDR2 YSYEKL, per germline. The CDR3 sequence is CASSQAAGQGLVDAEAFF. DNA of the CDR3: TGCGCCAGCAGCCAAGCCGCGGGACAGGGTCTGGTTGACGCTGAAGCTTTCTTT.

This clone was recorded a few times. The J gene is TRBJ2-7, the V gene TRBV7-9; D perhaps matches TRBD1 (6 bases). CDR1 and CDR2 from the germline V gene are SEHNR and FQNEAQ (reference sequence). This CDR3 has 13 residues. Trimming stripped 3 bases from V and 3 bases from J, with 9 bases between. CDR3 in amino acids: CASSLDSNYEQYF. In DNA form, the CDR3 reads TGTGCCAGCAGCTTGGACAGTAACTACGAGCAGTACTTC.

For the CDR3, the DNA is TGTGCCAGCAGGGGGAGGGATGAAAAACTGTTTTTT. This encodes CASRGRDEKLFF. This chain links TRBV12-3 or TRBV12-4 with TRBJ1-4; D gene unclear. This CDR3 spans 12 amino acids. V lost 6 bases to trimming and J lost 6 bases, with 8 bases between them.

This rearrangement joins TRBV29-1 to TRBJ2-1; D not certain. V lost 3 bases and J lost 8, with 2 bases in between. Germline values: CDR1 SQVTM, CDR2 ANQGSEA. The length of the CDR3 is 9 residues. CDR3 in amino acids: CSVDYEQFF. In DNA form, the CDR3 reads TGCAGCGTTGACTATGAGCAGTTCTTC.

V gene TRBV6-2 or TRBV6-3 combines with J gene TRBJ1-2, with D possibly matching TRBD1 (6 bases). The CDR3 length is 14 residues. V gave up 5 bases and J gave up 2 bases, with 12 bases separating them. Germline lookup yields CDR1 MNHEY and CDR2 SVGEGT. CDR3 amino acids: CASSTNRVNYGYTF. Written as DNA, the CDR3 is TGTGCCAGCAGTACAAACAGGGTAAACTATGGCTACACCTTC.

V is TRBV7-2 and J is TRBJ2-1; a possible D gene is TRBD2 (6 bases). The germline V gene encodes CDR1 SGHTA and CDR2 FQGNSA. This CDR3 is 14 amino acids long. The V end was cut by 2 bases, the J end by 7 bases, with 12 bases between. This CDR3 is CASSLLATRNEQFF. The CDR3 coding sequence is TGTGCCAGCAGCTTACTAGCGACCCGGAATGAGCAGTTCTTC.

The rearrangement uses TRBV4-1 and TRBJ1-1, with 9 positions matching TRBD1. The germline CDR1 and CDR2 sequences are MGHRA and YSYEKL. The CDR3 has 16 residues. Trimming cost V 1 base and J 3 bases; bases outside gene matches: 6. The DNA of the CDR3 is TGCGCCAGCAGCCAAGGACAGGGGGGTGGGTACACTGAAGCTTTCTTT. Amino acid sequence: CASSQGQGGGYTEAFF.

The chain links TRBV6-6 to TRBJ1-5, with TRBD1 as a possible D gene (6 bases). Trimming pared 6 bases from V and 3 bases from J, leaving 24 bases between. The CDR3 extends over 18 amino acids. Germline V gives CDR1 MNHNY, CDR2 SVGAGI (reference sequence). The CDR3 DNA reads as TGTGCCAGCAGACGACGGGATCGGGGACAAGGGGACAATCAGCCCCAGCATTTT. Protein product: CASRRRDRGQGDNQPQHF.

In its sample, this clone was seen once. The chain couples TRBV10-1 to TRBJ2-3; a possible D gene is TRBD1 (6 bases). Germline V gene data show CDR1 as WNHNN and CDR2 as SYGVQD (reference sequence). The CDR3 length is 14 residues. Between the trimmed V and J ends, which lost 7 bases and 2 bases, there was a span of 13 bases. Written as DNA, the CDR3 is TGCGCCAGCAATCCGGGACAAGTCACAGATACGCAGTATTTT. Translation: CASNPGQVTDTQYF.

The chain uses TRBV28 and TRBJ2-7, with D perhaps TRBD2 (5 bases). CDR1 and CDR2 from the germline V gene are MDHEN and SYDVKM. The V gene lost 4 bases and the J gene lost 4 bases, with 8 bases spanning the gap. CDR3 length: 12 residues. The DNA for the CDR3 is TGTGCCAGCAGTTCCCGAGGGTACGAGCAGTACTTC. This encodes CASSSRGYEQYF.

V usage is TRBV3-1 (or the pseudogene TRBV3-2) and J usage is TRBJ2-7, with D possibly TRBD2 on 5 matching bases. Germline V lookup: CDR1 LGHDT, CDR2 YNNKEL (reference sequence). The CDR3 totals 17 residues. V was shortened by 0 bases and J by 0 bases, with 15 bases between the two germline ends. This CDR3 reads CASSQELGSGYSYEQYF. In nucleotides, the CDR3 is TGTGCCAGCAGCCAAGAGTTAGGATCGGGGTACTCCTACGAGCAGTACTTC.

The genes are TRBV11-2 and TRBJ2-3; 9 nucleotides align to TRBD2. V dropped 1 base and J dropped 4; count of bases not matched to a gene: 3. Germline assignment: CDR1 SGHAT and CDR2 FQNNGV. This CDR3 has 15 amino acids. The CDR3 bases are TGTGCCAGCAGCTTAGGCGGGGGGGAGGCAGATACGCAGTATTTT. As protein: CASSLGGGEADTQYF.

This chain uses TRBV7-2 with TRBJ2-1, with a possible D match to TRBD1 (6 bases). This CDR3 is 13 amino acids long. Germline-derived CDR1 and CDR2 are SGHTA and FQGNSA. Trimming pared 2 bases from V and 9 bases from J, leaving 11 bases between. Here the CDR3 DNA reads TGTGCCAGCAGCTTACAGGGGTGGGGTGAGCAGTTCTTC. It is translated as CASSLQGWGEQFF.

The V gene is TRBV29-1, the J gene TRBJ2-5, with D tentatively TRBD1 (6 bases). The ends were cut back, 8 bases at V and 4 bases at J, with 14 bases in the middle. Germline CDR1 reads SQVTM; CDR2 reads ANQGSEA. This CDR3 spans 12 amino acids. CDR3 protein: CSPQVQGETQYF. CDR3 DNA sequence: TGCAGCCCTCAGGTACAGGGAGAGACCCAGTACTTC.

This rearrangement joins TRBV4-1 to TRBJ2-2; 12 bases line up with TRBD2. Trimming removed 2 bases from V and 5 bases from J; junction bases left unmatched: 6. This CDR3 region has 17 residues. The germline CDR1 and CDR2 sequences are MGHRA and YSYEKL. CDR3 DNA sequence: TGCGCCAGCAGCCAAAGACTAGCGGGGGTGGGGACCGGGGAGCTGTTTTTT. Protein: CASSQRLAGVGTGELFF.

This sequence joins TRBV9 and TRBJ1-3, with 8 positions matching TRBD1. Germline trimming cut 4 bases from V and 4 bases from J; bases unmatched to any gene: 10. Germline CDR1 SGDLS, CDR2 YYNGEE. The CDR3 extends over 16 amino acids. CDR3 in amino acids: CASSPWTGRGGNTIYF. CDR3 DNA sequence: TGTGCCAGCAGCCCGTGGACAGGGAGAGGGGGAAACACCATATATTTT.

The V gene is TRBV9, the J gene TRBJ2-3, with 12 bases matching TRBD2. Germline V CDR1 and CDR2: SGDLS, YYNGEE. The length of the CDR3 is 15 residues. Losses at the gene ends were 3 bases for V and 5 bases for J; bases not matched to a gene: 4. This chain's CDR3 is CASSASGRAGDTQYF. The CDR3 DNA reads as TGTGCCAGCAGCGCTAGCGGGAGGGCCGGAGATACGCAGTATTTT.

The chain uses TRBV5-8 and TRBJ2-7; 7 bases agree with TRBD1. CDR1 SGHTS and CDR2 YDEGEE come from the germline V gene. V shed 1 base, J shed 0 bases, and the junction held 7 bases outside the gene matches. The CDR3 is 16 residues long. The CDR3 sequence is CASSLYRGQFSYEQYF. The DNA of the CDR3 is TGTGCCAGCAGCTTGTATAGGGGGCAGTTCTCCTACGAGCAGTACTTC.

In nucleotides, the CDR3 is TGTGCCAGCATTATGGCGGGGAAGGGCGATGAGCAGTTCTTC. This sequence encodes CASIMAGKGDEQFF. The chain employs TRBV6-5 and TRBJ2-1; the D gene is possibly TRBD2 (6 bases). V lost 7 bases and J lost 8, with 18 bases in between. This CDR3 is built from 14 residues. The V gene's germline CDR1 is MNHEY and CDR2 SVGAGI.

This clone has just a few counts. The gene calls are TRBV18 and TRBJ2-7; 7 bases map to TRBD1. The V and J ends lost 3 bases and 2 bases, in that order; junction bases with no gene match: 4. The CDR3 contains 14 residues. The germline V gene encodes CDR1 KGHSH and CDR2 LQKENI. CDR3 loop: CASSPEQGAYEQYF. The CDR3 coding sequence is TGTGCCAGCTCACCGGAGCAGGGGGCCTACGAGCAGTACTTC.